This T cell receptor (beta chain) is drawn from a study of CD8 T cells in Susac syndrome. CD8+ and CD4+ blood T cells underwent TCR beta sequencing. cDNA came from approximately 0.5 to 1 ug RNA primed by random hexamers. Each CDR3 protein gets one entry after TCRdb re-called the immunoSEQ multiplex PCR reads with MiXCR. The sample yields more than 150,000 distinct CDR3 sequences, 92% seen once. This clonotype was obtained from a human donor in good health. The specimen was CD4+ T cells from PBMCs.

The CDR3 loop is CASSTRTGRTGELFF. The CDR3 DNA reads as TGCGCCAGCAGCACACGGACAGGGCGGACCGGGGAGCTGTTTTTT. The V gene is TRBV4-1, the J gene TRBJ2-2; 8 bases are a match to TRBD1. Per germline, CDR1 MGHRA and CDR2 YSYEKL. The CDR3 length is 15 residues. The V gene end was trimmed by 5 bases and the J gene end by 5 bases; junction bases not matched to a gene: 7.